The clone carrying this TCR beta chain has only one observation. What it recognizes is unknown. Mismatch repair deficiency was confirmed in all patients, by PCR or immunohistochemistry. A few pembrolizumab responders had their TCRs sequenced. The CDR3 loop spans 14 amino acids. Trimming at V came to 2 bases and at J to 2 bases, leaving 4 bases not matched to a gene. Looked up from germline, CDR1 is SGDLS and CDR2 is YYNGEE. The data are from a study of PD-1 blockade in mismatch repair-deficient tumors. Study-wide background: Enrolled about 2013-2016, patients had progressing, pretreated mismatch repair-deficient cancers of about a dozen types.

Notes on the study in general: Rapid post-treatment expansion, then contraction, generally preceding radiologic response, marked tumor-resident clones.

Data came from immunoSEQ multiplex PCR; TCRdb stores just in-frame clones and leaves some out. The data contain roughly 15,000 clones, around 82% of them singletons. The sequence came from an adult with mismatch repair-deficient cancer. This chain joins TRBV9 and TRBJ2-7; 7 bases are a match to TRBD1. Sequencing was performed on PBMCs, taken 4 weeks after starting pembrolizumab. CDR3 DNA sequence: TGTGCCAGCAGCGTCCAGGGGGAAGCCTACGAGCAGTACTTC. Its translation is CASSVQGEAYEQYF.